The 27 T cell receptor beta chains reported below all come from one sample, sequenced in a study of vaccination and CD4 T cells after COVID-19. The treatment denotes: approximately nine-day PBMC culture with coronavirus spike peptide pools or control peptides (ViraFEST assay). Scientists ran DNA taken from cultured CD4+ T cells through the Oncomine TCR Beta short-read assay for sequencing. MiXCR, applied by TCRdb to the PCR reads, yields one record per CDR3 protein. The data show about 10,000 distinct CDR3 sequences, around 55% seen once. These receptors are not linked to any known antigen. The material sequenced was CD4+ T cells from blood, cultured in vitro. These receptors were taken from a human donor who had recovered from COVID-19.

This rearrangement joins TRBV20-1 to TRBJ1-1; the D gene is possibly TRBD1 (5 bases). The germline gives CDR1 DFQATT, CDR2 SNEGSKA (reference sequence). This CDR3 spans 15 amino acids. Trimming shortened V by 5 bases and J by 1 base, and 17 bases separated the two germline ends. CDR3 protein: CSAYRPGPPNTEAFF. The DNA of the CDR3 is TGCAGTGCTTATAGACCGGGACCACCGAACACTGAAGCTTTCTTT.

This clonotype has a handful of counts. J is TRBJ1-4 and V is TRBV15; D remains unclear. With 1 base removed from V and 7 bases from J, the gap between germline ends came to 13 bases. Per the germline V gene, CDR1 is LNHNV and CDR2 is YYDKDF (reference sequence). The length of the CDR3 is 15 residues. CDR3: CATSRVKTNGEKLFF. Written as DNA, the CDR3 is TGTGCCACCAGCAGAGTTAAGACTAACGGTGAAAAACTGTTTTTT.

The CDR3 reads CSAAARPSGRHEQFF. The DNA of the CDR3 is TGCAGTGCTGCTGCCCGTCCTAGCGGGAGACATGAGCAGTTCTTC. The chain couples TRBV20-1 to TRBJ2-1; 10 positions match TRBD2. The CDR3 sequence is 15 residues long. The V gene's germline CDR1 is DFQATT and CDR2 SNEGSKA (reference sequence). J lost 8 bases, V lost 5 bases, and 12 bases had no gene match.

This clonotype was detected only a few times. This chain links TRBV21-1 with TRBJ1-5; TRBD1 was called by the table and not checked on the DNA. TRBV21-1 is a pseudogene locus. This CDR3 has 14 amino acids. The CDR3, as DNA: TGTGCCAGCAGCCCATATCAGGGTAGTCAGCCCCAGCATTTT. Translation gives CASSPYQGSQPQHF.

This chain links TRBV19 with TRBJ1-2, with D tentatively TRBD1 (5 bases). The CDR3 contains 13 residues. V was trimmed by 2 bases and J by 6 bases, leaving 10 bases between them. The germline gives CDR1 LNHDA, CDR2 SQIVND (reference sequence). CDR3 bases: TGTGCCAGTAGTATACCAGGGCTTAATGGCTACACCTTC. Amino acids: CASSIPGLNGYTF. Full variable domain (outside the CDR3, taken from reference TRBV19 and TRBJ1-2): DGGITQSPKYLFRKEGQNVTLSCEQNLNHDAMYWYRQDPGQGLRLIYYSQIVNDFQKGDIAEGYSVSREKKESFPLTVTSAQKNPTAFYLCASSIPGLNGYTFGSGTRLTVV.

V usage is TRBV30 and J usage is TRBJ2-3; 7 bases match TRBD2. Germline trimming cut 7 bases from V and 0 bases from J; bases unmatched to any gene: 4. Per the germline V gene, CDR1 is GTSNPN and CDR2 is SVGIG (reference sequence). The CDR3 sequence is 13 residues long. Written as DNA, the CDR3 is TGTGCCTTGAGCGGGGTTAGCACAGATACGCAGTATTTT. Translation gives CALSGVSTDTQYF.

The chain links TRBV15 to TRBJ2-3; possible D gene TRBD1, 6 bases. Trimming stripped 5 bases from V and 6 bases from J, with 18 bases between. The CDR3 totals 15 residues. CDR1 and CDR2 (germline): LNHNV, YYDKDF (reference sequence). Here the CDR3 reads CATSSRGTSLDTQYF. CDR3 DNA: TGTGCCACCAGCTCCCGTGGGACAAGTCTTGATACGCAGTATTTT.

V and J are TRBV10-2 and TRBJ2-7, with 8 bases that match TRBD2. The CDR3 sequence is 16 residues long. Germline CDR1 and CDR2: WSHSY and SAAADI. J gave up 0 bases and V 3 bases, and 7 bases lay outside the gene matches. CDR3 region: CASSDSGGGSSYEQYF. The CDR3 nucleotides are TGCGCCAGCAGTGACTCCGGGGGGGGTAGCTCCTACGAGCAGTACTTC.

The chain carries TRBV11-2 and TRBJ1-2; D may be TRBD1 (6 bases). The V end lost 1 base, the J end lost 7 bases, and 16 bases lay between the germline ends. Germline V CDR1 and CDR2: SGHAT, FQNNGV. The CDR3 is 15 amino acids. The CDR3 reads CASSLGFRGELGYTF. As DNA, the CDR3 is TGTGCCAGCAGCTTAGGGTTTAGGGGGGAACTTGGCTACACCTTC. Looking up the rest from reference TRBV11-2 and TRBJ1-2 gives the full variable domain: EAGVAQSPRYKIIEKRQSVAFWCNPISGHATLYWYQQILGQGPKLLIQFQNNGVVDDSQLPKDRFSAERLKGVDSTLKIQPAKLEDSAVYLCASSLGFRGELGYTFGSGTRLTVV.

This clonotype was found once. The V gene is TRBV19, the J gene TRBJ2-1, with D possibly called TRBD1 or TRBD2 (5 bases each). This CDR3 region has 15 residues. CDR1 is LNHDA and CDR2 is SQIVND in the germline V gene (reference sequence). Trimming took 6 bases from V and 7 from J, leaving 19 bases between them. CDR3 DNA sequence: TGTGCCAGTAGCCCCACTCCCGGGACCCGGAATGAGCAGTTCTTC. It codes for CASSPTPGTRNEQFF. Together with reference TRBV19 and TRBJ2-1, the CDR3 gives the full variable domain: DGGITQSPKYLFRKEGQNVTLSCEQNLNHDAMYWYRQDPGQGLRLIYYSQIVNDFQKGDIAEGYSVSREKKESFPLTVTSAQKNPTAFYLCASSPTPGTRNEQFFGPGTRLTVL.

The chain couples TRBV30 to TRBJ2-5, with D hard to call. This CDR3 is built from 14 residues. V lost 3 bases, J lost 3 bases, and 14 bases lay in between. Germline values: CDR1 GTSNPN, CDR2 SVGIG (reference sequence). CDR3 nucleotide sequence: TGTGCCTGGAGCGGCGGTGCGGAAAAAGAGACCCAGTACTTC. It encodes CAWSGGAEKETQYF.

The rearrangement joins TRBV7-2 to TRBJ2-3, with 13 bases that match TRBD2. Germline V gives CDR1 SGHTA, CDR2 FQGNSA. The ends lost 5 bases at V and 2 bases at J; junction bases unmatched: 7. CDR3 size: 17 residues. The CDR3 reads CASSRRLAGGSTDTQYF. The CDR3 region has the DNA TGTGCCAGCAGCCGACGACTAGCGGGGGGTTCCACAGATACGCAGTATTTT.

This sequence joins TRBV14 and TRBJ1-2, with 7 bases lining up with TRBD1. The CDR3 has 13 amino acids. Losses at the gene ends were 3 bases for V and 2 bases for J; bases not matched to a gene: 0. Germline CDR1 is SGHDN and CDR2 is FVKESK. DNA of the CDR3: TGTGCCAGCAGCCAGGGACAGAACTATGGCTACACCTTC. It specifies CASSQGQNYGYTF.

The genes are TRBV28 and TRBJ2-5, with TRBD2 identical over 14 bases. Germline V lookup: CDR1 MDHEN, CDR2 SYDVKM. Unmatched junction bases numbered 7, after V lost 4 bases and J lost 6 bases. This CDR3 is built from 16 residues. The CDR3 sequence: CASSSPGTSGRKTQYF. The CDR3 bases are TGTGCCAGCAGTTCGCCCGGGACTAGCGGGAGAAAGACCCAGTACTTC.

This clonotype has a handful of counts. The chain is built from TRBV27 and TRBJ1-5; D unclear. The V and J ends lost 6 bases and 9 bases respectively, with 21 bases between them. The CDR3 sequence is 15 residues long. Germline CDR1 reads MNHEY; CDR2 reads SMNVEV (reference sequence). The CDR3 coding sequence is TGTGCCAGCAGGGCCGTAGCTGGGTCTAATGGGCCCCAGCATTTT. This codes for CASRAVAGSNGPQHF.

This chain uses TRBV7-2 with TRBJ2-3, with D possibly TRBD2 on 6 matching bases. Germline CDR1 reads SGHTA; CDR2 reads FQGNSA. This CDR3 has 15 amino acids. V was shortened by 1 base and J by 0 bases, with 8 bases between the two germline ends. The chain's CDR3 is CASSLESGSTDTQYF. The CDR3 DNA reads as TGTGCCAGCAGCTTAGAAAGCGGGAGCACAGATACGCAGTATTTT.

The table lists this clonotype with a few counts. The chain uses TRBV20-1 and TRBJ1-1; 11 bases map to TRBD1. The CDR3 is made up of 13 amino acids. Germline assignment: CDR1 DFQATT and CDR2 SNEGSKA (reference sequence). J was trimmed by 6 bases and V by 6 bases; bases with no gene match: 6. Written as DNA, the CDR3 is TGCAGTGCCCCGGGACAGGGGGGGTCTGAAGCTTTCTTT. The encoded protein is CSAPGQGGSEAFF.

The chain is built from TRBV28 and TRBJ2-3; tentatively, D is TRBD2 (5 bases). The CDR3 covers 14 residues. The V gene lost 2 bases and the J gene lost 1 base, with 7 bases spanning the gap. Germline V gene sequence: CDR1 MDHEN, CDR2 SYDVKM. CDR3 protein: CASSLQRRTDTQYF. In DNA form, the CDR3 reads TGTGCCAGCAGTTTACAGCGGCGCACAGATACGCAGTATTTT.

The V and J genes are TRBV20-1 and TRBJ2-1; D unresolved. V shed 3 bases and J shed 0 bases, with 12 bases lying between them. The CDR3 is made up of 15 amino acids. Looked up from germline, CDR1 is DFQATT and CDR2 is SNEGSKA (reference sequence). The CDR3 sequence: CSASTGHSSYNEQFF. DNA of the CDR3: TGCAGTGCTAGTACGGGCCACAGCTCCTACAATGAGCAGTTCTTC.

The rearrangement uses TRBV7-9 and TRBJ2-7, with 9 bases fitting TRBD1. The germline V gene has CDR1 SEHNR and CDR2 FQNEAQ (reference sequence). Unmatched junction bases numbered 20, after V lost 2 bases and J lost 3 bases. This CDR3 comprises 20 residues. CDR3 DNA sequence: TGTGCCAGCAGCTTAAAGAATATGGGACAGGGCCCTCCCCACTACTACGAGCAGTACTTC. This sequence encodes CASSLKNMGQGPPHYYEQYF.

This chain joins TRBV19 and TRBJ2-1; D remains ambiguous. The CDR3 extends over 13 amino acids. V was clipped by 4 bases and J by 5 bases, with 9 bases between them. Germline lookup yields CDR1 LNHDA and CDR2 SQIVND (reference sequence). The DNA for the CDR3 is TGTGCCAGTAGTACCGGAAGTAACAATGAGCAGTTCTTC. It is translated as CASSTGSNNEQFF. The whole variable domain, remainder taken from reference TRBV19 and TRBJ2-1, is DGGITQSPKYLFRKEGQNVTLSCEQNLNHDAMYWYRQDPGQGLRLIYYSQIVNDFQKGDIAEGYSVSREKKESFPLTVTSAQKNPTAFYLCASSTGSNNEQFFGPGTRLTVL.

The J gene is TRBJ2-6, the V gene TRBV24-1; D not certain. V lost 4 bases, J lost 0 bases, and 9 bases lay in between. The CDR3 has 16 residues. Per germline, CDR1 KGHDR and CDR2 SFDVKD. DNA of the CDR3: TGTGCCACCAGTGACCCGACGGGCTCTGGGGCCAACGTCCTGACTTTC. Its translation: CATSDPTGSGANVLTF.

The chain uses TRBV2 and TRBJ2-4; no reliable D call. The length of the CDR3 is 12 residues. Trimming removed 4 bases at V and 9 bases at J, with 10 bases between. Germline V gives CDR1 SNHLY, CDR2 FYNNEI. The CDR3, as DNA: TGTGCCAGCAGTGGACAAGCAAGCATTCAGTACTTC. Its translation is CASSGQASIQYF. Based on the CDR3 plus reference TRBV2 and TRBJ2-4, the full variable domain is EPEVTQTPSHQVTQMGQEVILRCVPISNHLYFYWYRQILGQKVEFLVSFYNNEISEKSEIFDDQFSVERPDGSNFTLKIRSTKLEDSAMYFCASSGQASIQYFGAGTRLSVL.

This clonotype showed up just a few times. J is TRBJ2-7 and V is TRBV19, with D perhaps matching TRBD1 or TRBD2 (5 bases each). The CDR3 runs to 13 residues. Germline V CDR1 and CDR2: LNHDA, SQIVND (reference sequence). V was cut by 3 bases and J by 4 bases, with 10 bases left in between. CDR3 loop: CASSIPGSYEQYF. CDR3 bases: TGTGCCAGTAGTATTCCAGGGAGTTACGAGCAGTACTTC.

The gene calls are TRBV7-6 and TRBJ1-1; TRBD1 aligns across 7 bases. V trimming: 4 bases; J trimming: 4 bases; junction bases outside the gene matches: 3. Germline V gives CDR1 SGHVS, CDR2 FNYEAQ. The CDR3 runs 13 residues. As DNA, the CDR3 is TGTGCCAGCAGCTCTTACAGGGGCACTGAAGCTTTCTTT. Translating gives CASSSYRGTEAFF.

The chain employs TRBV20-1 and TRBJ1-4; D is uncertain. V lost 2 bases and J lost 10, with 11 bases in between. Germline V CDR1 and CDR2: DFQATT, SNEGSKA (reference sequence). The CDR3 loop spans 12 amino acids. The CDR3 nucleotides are TGCAGTGCTAGATCGGACTTCGGAAAACTGTTTTTT. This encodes CSARSDFGKLFF.

The CDR3: CATSRPSGADTQYF. CDR3 sequence (DNA): TGTGCCACCAGCAGACCCTCAGGGGCAGATACGCAGTATTTT. V is TRBV15 and J is TRBJ2-3; TRBD1 is a possible D gene (6 bases). The CDR3 has 14 residues. The germline CDR1 and CDR2 sequences are LNHNV and YYDKDF (reference sequence). Trimming took off 2 bases at V and 4 bases at J, with 10 bases between the two ends.